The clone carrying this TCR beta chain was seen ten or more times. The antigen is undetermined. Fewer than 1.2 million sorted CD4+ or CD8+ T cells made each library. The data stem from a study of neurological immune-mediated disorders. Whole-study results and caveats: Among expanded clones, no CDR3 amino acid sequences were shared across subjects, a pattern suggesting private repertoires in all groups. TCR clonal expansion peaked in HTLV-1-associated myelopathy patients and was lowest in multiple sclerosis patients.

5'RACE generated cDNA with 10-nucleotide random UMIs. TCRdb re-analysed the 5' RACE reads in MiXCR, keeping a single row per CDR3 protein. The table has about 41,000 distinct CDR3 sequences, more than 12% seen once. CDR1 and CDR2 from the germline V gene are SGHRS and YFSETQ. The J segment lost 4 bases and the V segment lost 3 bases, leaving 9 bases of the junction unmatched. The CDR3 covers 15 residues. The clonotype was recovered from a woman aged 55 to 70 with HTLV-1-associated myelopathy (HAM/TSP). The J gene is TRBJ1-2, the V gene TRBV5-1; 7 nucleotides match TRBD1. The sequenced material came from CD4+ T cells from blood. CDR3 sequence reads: CASSYYEQGPYGYTF. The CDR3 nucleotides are TGCGCCAGCAGCTATTATGAACAGGGGCCCTATGGCTACACCTTC.